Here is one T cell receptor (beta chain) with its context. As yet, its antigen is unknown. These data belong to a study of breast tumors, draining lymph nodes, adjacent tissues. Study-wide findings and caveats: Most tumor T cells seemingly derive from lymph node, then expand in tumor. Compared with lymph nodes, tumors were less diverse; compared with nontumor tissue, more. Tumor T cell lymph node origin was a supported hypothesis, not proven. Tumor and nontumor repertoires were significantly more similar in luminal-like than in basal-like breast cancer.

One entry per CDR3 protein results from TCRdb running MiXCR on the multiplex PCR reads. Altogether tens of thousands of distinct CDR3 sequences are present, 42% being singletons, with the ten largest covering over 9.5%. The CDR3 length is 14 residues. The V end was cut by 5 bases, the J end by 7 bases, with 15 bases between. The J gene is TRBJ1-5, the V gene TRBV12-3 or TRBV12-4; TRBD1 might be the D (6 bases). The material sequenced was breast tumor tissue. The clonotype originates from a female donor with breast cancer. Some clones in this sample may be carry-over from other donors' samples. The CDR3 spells CASSPPGGQQPQHF. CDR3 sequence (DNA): TGTGCCAGCAGTCCTCCCGGGGGGCAACAGCCCCAGCATTTT.